This entry concerns a single T cell receptor (beta chain). Its specific antigen is unknown. No clone much larger than this one lies a single base away; base qualities are absent. These data are taken from a study of blood T cell repertoires in COVID-19 (dated by TCRdb to the early 2020s). At the level of the whole study: Samples from collaborators originated in the United States, Italy and Spain and spanned both the acute and convalescent phases of COVID-19. The prospective study material was composed of cDNA or gDNA derived from T cells, B-cell-depleted T cells, or PBMCs. Subjects who had been exposed to COVID-19, were actively infected with it, or had recovered from it provided the deeply sampled blood TCRbeta repertoires that made up the dataset. The repertoires were released in a freely available public database meant as a resource for research on the immune response to SARS-CoV-2. The samples were drawn from two sources: the first 160 participants of the ongoing ImmuneRACE study, and over 1,000 subjects contributed by 6 global collaborators. A de-identified subject ID, COVID-19 status, age in years and sex were almost always included in the sample metadata. Where HLA class I and class II types were available, the types were taken from metadata supplied by the sample provider, not from assay-based typing. The paper as a whole reports these results and caveats: The amount of clinical and demographic metadata varied by source and participant and was provided uncurated.

Whole blood was collected in K2EDTA tubes by collaborating institutions according to the institutions' own protocols. For TCRbeta analysis, collaborators shipped samples as frozen whole blood, isolated PBMCs, or DNA extracted from either of those sample types. From cysteine to phenylalanine, the CDR3 is 16 amino acids long. The retained sequence is limited to the CDR3, 48 bases, with the frame set at the first base. From the germline V gene, CDR1 is SGHDT and CDR2 is YYEEEE. Germline trimming amounts to 4 bases on V and 5 bases on J, with 10 as the count of junction bases outside the gene matches. TCRbeta CDR3 regions were amplified from genomic DNA by means of the immunoSEQ Assay, a bias-controlled multiplex PCR. The paper's processing steps were these. Nucleated cell counts per sample were estimated from amplification of reference gene primers within the assay. Sequence reads were collapsed and filtered to measure the absolute abundance of every unique TCRbeta CDR3 rearrangement. Productive Simpson clonality was computed per sample as the square root of Simpson's diversity index over productive rearrangements. TCRdb carries this immuneACCESS record with in-frame sequences only. Its versions omit some clonotypes, under half of them owing to an unresolved V gene in the studies checked, with the rest unexplained. For V, J and clone size, that table is used; D and trimming come from the DNA. The sample table contains over 25,000 clones; only one count was recorded for approximately 90% of them. Approximately 4% of the sample belongs to the ten largest clones.

Sample: peripheral blood. The clonotype comes from a man aged 55 to 70 with acute or convalescent COVID-19. The chain employs TRBV5-6 and TRBJ2-2; 8 bases in the middle match TRBD2. The bases are TGTGCCAGCAGCCCCCTCGGGAGGGGTCGGACCGGGGAGCTGTTTTTT. It specifies CASSPLGRGRTGELFF.